The rows below give T cell receptor beta chains drawn from one sample of a study of blood T cell repertoires in COVID-19. Sequencing was performed with immunoSEQ multiplex PCR; in TCRdb, only in-frame clones are kept and a portion is missing. Here the sample spans over 140,000 clones, over 60% being singletons. What was sequenced was peripheral blood. The receptor source for this set is a woman aged 50 to 60 with active or convalescent COVID-19. Each CDR3 is given with its conserved first and last residue. The D gene is left open where the match is weak. A row's size may be missing; if present it is once, few, many or a size class.

d_gene	abundance	v_gene	j_gene	CDR3aa	CDR3nt
-	once	TRBV30	TRBJ2-3	CAWSVGGLTDTQYF	TGTGCCTGGAGTGTAGGCGGGCTTACAGATACGCAGTATTTT
-	-	TRBV3-1/TRBV3-2	TRBJ2-7	CASSQDRGEQYF	TGTGCCAGCAGCCAAGATAGGGGGGAGCAGTACTTC
TRBD2	-	TRBV19	TRBJ2-1	CASRGGVLAGVGNEQFF	TGTGCCAGTAGGGGGGGGGTACTAGCGGGAGTAGGCAATGAGCAGTTCTTC
TRBD2	few	TRBV10-3	TRBJ2-5	CATKPSGGQETQYF	TGTGCCACCAAGCCCAGCGGGGGACAAGAGACCCAGTACTTC
TRBD2	-	TRBV4-2	TRBJ2-7	CASSQGVLRASGSLEQYF	TGTGCCAGCAGCCAAGGGGTCTTAAGGGCTAGCGGGAGTCTAGAGCAGTACTTC
-	-	TRBV18	TRBJ1-1	CASSASTGWAEAFF	TGTGCCAGCTCAGCCTCGACAGGTTGGGCTGAAGCTTTCTTT
TRBD2	-	TRBV27	TRBJ2-7	CASRGTSGSGEQYF	TGTGCCAGCAGAGGGACTAGCGGGAGCGGCGAGCAGTACTTC
-	-	TRBV5-5	TRBJ1-1	CASSLGQQPEAFF	TGTGCCAGCAGCTTGGGGCAACAGCCTGAAGCTTTCTTT
TRBD2	-	TRBV4-3	TRBJ2-5	CASSPLLPGTSGGQETQYF	TGCGCCAGCAGCCCCCTACTCCCCGGGACTAGCGGGGGTCAAGAGACCCAGTACTTC
TRBD1	-	TRBV25-1	TRBJ1-4	CASTGTGPNEKLFF	TGTGCCAGCACCGGGACAGGACCCAATGAAAAACTGTTTTTT
-	-	TRBV30	TRBJ1-5	CAWNKGVGGGQPQHF	TGTGCCTGGAACAAGGGCGTGGGGGGAGGTCAGCCCCAGCATTTT
-	-	TRBV18	TRBJ1-6	CASSPPIGDSPLHF	TGTGCCAGCTCACCACCGATAGGGGATTCACCCCTCCACTTT
TRBD1	-	TRBV19	TRBJ1-4	CASSLSQGGREKLFF	TGTGCCAGTAGTCTCTCACAGGGGGGACGGGAAAAACTGTTTTTT
TRBD1	-	TRBV24-1	TRBJ1-5	CATSDGNRGGLKPQHF	TGTGCCACCAGTGATGGAAACAGGGGCGGACTCAAGCCCCAGCATTTT
TRBD1	-	TRBV5-1	TRBJ2-5	CASSPWTGGQETQYF	TGCGCCAGCAGCCCCTGGACAGGGGGACAAGAGACCCAGTACTTC
TRBD1	-	TRBV18	TRBJ1-6	CASSQDRRNSPLHF	TGTGCCAGCTCACAGGACAGGAGGAATTCACCCCTCCACTTT